A single sample gave rise to the 11 T cell receptor beta chains below, sequenced in a study of early T cells in non-severe SARS-CoV-2 infection (dated by TCRdb to the early 2020s). Library construction relied on 5' RACE. This sample was sequenced with a NextSeq 500. The public sequencing data were trimmed at Q25 with fastp and processed into clonotypes with MiXCR by TCRdb, which kept only in-frame beta chains. CDR3 protein sequences are deduplicated, and each keeps its most common genes and DNA. This sample lists about 68,000 distinct CDR3 sequences; 12% were detected once. The ten largest clonotypes hold 1.5% to 2% of the sample. Sequencing was carried out using whole blood. The receptors stem from an adult who was a healthcare worker with PCR-confirmed SARS-CoV-2 infection or an uninfected control (not recorded which).

Only a few counts were recorded for this clonotype. The chain carries TRBV6-1 and TRBJ2-3, with TRBD2 matching 7 bases. Germline-derived CDR1 and CDR2 are MNHNS and SASEGT. CDR3 length: 14 amino acids. The trim removed 6 bases at V and 4 bases at J, leaving 7 bases unmatched. The CDR3 loop reads CASRRTSAADTQYF. The DNA of the CDR3 is TGTGCCAGCAGGCGTACTAGCGCGGCAGATACGCAGTATTTT.

The chain is built from TRBV5-5 and TRBJ1-1; TRBD1 might be the D (5 bases). This CDR3 comprises 16 residues. Trimming cost V 3 bases and J 5 bases, with 20 bases left between them. Germline V lookup: CDR1 SGHKS, CDR2 YYEKEE (reference sequence). The CDR3: CASSSIGGDGRTEAFF. The CDR3 coding sequence is TGTGCCAGCAGCTCTATCGGGGGAGATGGTCGGACTGAAGCTTTCTTT.

This clonotype was detected ten times or more. The chain employs TRBV25-1 and TRBJ2-5; D not certain. CDR3 length equals 15 residues. CDR1 is MGHDK and CDR2 is SYGVNS in the germline V gene. V lost 5 bases and J 1 base, leaving 14 bases between the germline ends. CDR3 coding DNA: TGTGCCAGCAGTCCGAAGGGCCGGACCCAAGAGACCCAGTACTTC. Protein sequence: CASSPKGRTQETQYF.

This clonotype has ten or more counts. The chain couples TRBV9 to TRBJ2-2; D is undetermined. The CDR3 consists of 12 residues. The germline CDR1 and CDR2 sequences are SGDLS and YYNGEE. V lost 1 base, J lost 7 bases, and 5 bases lay in between. The CDR3 loop reads CASSVTSGELFF. Written as DNA, the CDR3 is TGTGCCAGCAGCGTAACCAGCGGGGAGCTGTTTTTT.

Concerning this clonotype itself: A read error may account for a junction end that differs from germline. The chain is built from TRBV20-1 and TRBJ2-5; TRBD2 agrees at 13 bases. Germline CDR1 reads DFQATT; CDR2 reads SNEGSKA (reference sequence). The CDR3 totals 16 residues. For the CDR3, the DNA is TGCAGTGCTAGGACTAGCGGGGGGCCACTTCAAGAGACCCTGTACTTC. Translating gives CSARTSGGPLQETLYF.

At least ten counts were recorded for this clonotype. The chain recombines TRBV12-3 or TRBV12-4 with TRBJ2-5, with TRBD2 matching 10 bases. The V gene end was trimmed by 0 bases and the J gene end by 5 bases; junction bases not matched to a gene: 9. CDR3 length equals 17 residues. The CDR3 DNA follows: TGTGCCAGCAGTTTAGCCCAGCGGGGGGGGAACCTCGAGACCCAGTACTTC. This translates into CASSLAQRGGNLETQYF.

This clonotype was counted at least ten times. The CDR3 nucleotides are TGTGCCAGCACCTCAAGGCCGGGACTAGGGCCGCAGTATTTT. The encoded protein is CASTSRPGLGPQYF. This rearrangement joins TRBV4-2 to TRBJ2-3, with TRBD2 matching 8 bases. Germline values: CDR1 LGHNA, CDR2 YNFKEQ. This CDR3 comprises 14 residues. V lost 7 bases and J lost 10; bases outside the gene matches: 13.

This clonotype has only a few counts. This chain links TRBV20-1 with TRBJ2-3, with 13 bases matching TRBD2. The CDR3 is 15 residues long. Trimming cost V 6 bases and J 0 bases; bases outside gene matches: 3. The germline V gene encodes CDR1 DFQATT and CDR2 SNEGSKA (reference sequence). CDR3 nucleotides: TGCAGTGCCGAGACTAGCGGGAGGAGCACAGATACGCAGTATTTT. Residues: CSAETSGRSTDTQYF.

This clonotype was seen more than once but under ten times. The genes are TRBV9 and TRBJ2-1; a possible D gene is TRBD1 (6 bases). V lost 0 bases, J lost 6 bases, and 10 bases lay in between. Per the germline V gene, CDR1 is SGDLS and CDR2 is YYNGEE. The CDR3 spans 14 residues. CDR3: CASSVAGQTNEQFF. The CDR3, as DNA: TGTGCCAGCAGCGTAGCTGGACAGACCAATGAGCAGTTCTTC.

This clonotype was found many times. This sequence joins TRBV5-6 and TRBJ1-1; maybe TRBD1 (5 bases). Germline V gene lookup returns CDR1 SGHDT and CDR2 YYEEEE. This CDR3 spans 16 amino acids. Deletions cut 3 bases from V and 0 bases from J, with 15 bases between. The CDR3 is CASSWEVGRLNTEAFF. The CDR3 region has the DNA TGTGCCAGCAGCTGGGAGGTGGGGCGGCTGAACACTGAAGCTTTCTTT.

This clonotype was counted many times. The chain joins TRBV4-1 to TRBJ2-3; TRBD2 aligns across 8 bases. Trimming took 0 bases from V and 4 from J; bases not matched to a gene: 3. CDR3 length equals 15 residues. Germline V gene sequence: CDR1 MGHRA, CDR2 YSYEKL. The CDR3 spells CASSQERGEPDTQYF. DNA for the CDR3: TGCGCCAGCAGCCAAGAGCGGGGGGAGCCAGATACGCAGTATTTT.